The text below deals with one T cell receptor beta chain. This sample was taken from a study of monozygotic twins with inflammatory bowel disease. TCRdb re-called the 5' RACE reads and catalogs CDR3 proteins one per entry, DNA excluded. The sample has 400,000 to 500,000 distinct CDR3 sequences. The CDR3 loop spans 13 amino acids. CDR1 DFQATT and CDR2 SNEGSKA come from the germline V gene (reference sequence). The chain couples TRBV20-1 to TRBJ2-3; TCRdb indicates TRBD1, and absent DNA this call remains unverified. The sequenced sample consisted of blood. The clonotype comes from a human donor with ulcerative colitis or Crohn's disease, or a healthy co-twin of an affected twin (not recorded which). CDR3 sequence: CSAPQGGTDTQYF.